This T cell receptor beta chain was sequenced during a study of cytotoxic CD8 clonotypes in ibrutinib-treated CLL. Study-wide findings and caveats: Sample timing was unmatched between remission and later-progressing patients; lymph nodes unstudied.

CDR3 length: 14 residues. The V and J ends lost 6 bases and 4 bases, in that order; junction bases with no gene match: 4. Germline V lookup: CDR1 MNHEY, CDR2 SMNVEV (reference sequence). Here immunoSEQ multiplex PCR was the method, and the copy in TCRdb shows in-frame clones only, minus some. The profile covers about 130,000 clones, with 75% to 85% appearing a single time and about 13% taken by the ten largest. Points on this clone: Its cognate antigen is unknown.

The starting material was PBMCs, obtained after 12 months of ibrutinib treatment. The clonotype comes from a human donor with chronic lymphocytic leukemia. This rearrangement joins TRBV27 to TRBJ2-2; the match to TRBD1 covers 8 bases. The CDR3 nucleotides read TGTGCCAGCAGGACGACAGGGGCCACCGGGGAGCTGTTTTTT. This sequence encodes CASRTTGATGELFF.